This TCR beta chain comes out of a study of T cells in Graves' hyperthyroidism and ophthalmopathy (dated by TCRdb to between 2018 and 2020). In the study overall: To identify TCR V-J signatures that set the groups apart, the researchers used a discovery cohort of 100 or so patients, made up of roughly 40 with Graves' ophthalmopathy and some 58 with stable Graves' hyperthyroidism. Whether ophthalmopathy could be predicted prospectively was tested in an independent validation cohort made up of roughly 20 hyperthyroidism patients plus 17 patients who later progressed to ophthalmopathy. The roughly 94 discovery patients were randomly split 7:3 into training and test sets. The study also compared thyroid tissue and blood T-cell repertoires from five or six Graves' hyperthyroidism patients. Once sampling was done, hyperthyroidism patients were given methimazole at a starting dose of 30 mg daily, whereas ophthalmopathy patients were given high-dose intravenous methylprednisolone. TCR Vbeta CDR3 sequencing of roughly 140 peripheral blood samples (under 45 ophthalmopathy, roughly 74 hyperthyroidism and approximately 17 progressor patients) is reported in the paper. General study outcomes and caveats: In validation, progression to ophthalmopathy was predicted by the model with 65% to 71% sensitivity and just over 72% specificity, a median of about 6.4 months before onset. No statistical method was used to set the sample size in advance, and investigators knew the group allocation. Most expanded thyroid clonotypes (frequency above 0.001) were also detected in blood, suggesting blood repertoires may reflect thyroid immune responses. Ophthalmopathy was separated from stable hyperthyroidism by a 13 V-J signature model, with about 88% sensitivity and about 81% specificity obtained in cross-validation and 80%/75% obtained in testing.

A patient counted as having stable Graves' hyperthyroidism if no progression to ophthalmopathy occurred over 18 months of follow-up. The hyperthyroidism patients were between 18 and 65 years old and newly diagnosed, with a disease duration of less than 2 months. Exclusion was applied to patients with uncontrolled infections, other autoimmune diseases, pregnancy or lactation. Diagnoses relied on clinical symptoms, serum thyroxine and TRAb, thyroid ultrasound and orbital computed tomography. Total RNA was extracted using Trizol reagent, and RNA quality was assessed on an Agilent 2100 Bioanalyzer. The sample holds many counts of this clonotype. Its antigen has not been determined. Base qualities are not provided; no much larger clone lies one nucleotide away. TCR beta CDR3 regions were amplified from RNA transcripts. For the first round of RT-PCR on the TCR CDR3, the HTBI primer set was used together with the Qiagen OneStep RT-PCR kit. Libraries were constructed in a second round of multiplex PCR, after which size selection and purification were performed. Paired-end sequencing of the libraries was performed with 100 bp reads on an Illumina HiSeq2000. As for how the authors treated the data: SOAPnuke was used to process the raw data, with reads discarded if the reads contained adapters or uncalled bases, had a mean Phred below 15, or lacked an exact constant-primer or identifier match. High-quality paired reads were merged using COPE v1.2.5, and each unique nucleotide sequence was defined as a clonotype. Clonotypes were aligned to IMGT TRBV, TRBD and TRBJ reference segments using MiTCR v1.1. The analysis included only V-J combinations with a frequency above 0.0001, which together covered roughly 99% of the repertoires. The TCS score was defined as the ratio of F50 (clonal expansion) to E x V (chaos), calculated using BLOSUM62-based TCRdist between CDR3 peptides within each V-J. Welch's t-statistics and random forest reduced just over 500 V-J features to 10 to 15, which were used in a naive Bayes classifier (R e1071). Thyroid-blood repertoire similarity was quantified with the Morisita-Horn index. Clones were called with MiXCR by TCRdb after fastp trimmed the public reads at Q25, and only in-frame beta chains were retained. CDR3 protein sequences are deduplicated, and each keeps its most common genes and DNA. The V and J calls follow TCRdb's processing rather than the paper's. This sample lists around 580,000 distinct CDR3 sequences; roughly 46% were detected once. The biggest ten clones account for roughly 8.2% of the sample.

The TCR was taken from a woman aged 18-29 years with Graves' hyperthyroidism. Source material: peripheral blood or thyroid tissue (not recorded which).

CDR3 region: CSARRGGIYEQYF. The DNA sequence is TGCAGTGCTAGGCGCGGAGGGATCTACGAGCAGTACTTC. The rearrangement combines TRBV20-1 with TRBJ2-7, and possibly TRBD2, on 6 matching bases. The CDR3 has 13 amino acids, counting the end cysteine and phenylalanine. The entry retains the CDR3 DNA only, 39 bases that are in frame from base 1. For CDR1 and CDR2, the germline V gene (reference sequence) lists DFQATT and SNEGSKA. A distance of 12 bases separates the germline ends of V and J, which lose 3 bases and 3 bases respectively.